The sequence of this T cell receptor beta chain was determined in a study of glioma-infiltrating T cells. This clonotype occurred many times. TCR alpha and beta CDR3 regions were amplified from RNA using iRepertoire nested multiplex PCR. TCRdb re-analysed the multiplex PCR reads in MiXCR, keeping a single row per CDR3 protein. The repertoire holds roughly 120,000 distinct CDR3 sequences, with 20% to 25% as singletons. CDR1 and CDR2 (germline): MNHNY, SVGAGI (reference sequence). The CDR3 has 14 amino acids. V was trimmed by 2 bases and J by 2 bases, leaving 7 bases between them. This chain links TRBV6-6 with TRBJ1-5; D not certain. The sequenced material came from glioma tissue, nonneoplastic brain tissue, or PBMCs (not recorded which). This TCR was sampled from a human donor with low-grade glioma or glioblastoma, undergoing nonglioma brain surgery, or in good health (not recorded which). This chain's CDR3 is CASSYVDGNQPQHF. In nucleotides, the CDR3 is TGTGCCAGCAGTTACGTAGACGGCAATCAGCCCCAGCATTTT.